Presented here are 20 T cell receptor beta chains from one specimen sequenced in a study of blood T cells in healthy people across ages. A second about 6 to 11 cycle PCR used barcoded and J-beta primers. TCRdb reprocessed the 5' RACE reads with MiXCR, giving one entry per CDR3 protein. Of about 1.7 million distinct CDR3 sequences detected, about 28% appear once; the ten largest clones hold roughly 8%. The source material was blood. The receptors stem from a woman aged 25 to 39 in good health.

The chain combines TRBV6-2 or TRBV6-3 with TRBJ2-1; no reliable D call. Germline CDR1 MNHEY, CDR2 SVGEGT. The V end was cut by 1 base, the J end by 0 bases, with 4 bases between. This CDR3 is 14 amino acids long. The CDR3 loop reads CASSYLDSYNEQFF. The CDR3 DNA follows: TGTGCCAGCAGTTACTTGGACTCCTACAATGAGCAGTTCTTC.

The chain employs TRBV6-2 or TRBV6-3 and TRBJ1-6; D call uncertain. V dropped 2 bases and J dropped 6 bases, with 14 bases sitting between them. The CDR3 loop spans 16 amino acids. CDR1 is MNHEY and CDR2 is SVGEGT in the germline V gene. CDR3 loop: CASSYLEWDSNSPLHF. The CDR3 nucleotides are TGTGCCAGCAGTTACCTCGAATGGGATTCTAATTCACCCCTCCACTTT.

The chain uses TRBV5-1 and TRBJ1-2; D unclear. Germline CDR1 and CDR2: SGHRS and YFSETQ. The V end was cut by 4 bases, the J end by 0 bases, with 13 bases between. The CDR3 contains 15 residues. The CDR3 protein is CASSRRGTANYGYTF. The CDR3 nucleotides read TGCGCCAGCAGCAGGCGCGGCACGGCTAACTATGGCTACACCTTC.

This clonotype was counted at least ten times. This sequence joins TRBV20-1 and TRBJ2-5; 8 bases agree with TRBD1. Trimming cost V 6 bases and J 1 base; bases outside gene matches: 10. There are 15 residues in the CDR3. Germline values: CDR1 DFQATT, CDR2 SNEGSKA (reference sequence). The CDR3 DNA reads TGCAGTGCCTTAAATCGCGACAGGGGCCAAGAGACCCAGTACTTC. Translating it yields CSALNRDRGQETQYF.

This clonotype was seen many times. V usage is TRBV5-5 and J usage is TRBJ1-2, with unresolved D. The CDR3 consists of 15 residues. Trimming cost V 5 bases and J 0 bases, with 14 bases left between them. The germline V gene has CDR1 SGHKS and CDR2 YYEKEE (reference sequence). CDR3 sequence: CASRFYQEANYGYTF. CDR3 in DNA: TGTGCCAGCAGGTTTTATCAGGAAGCTAACTATGGCTACACCTTC.

About this clonotype: A clone one base away is much larger, so this may be a read error. The chain joins TRBV5-5 to TRBJ2-5, with 9 bases lining up with TRBD1. The end of the DNA fits TRBJ2-7 better, so the J call may be wrong. In germline, CDR1 is SGHKS, CDR2 YYEKEE (reference sequence). The length of the CDR3 is 16 residues. The CDR3 DNA follows: TGTACCAGCAGCTTGGCGGGGACAGGGAAAACCTACGAGCAGTACTTC. Translated: CTSSLAGTGKTYEQYF.

This clonotype occurred many times. V is TRBV29-1 and J is TRBJ1-1; D gene unclear. Trimming stripped 6 bases from V and 1 base from J, with 3 bases between. CDR1 is SQVTM and CDR2 is ANQGSEA in the germline V gene. The CDR3 consists of 10 residues. In DNA form, the CDR3 reads TGCAGCGTGCGGAACACTGAAGCTTTCTTT. Protein product: CSVRNTEAFF.

This clonotype was counted ten times or more. This chain connects TRBV6-6 to TRBJ1-2; D unresolved. This CDR3 comprises 11 residues. V was clipped by 8 bases and J by 1 base, with 5 bases between them. CDR1 and CDR2 from the germline V gene are MNHNY and SVGAGI (reference sequence). The CDR3 DNA is TGTGCCAGCGGGAATAACTATGGCTACACCTTC. It translates to CASGNNYGYTF.

This clonotype was detected a few times. This chain joins TRBV27 and TRBJ2-7, with D perhaps matching TRBD2 (6 bases). Trimming left V 2 bases short and J 2 bases short, with 16 bases between. The germline gives CDR1 MNHEY, CDR2 SMNVEV (reference sequence). There are 16 residues in the CDR3. CDR3 in DNA: TGTGCCAGCAGTTTAGTCCCGGGTCCTAGCGCCTACGAGCAGTACTTC. It translates to CASSLVPGPSAYEQYF.

Worth noting for this clonotype: A much larger clone differs by one base, so this may be a read error. DNA for the CDR3: TGCAGTGCTAGCCGGCGGATGACTACCTACGAGCAGTACTTC. This translates into CSASRRMTTYEQYF. The rearrangement links TRBV20-1 to TRBJ2-4; D might be TRBD2 (5 bases). The closer fit of TRBJ2-7 to the DNA end suggests the J call may be wrong. Germline loops: CDR1 DFQATT, CDR2 SNEGSKA (reference sequence). This CDR3 has 14 amino acids.

This clonotype was seen a handful of times. V is TRBV28 and J is TRBJ2-3, with TRBD1 matching over 7 bases. This CDR3 has 17 amino acids. The V segment lost 5 bases and the J segment 2 bases; nucleotides outside the gene matches: 13. Germline V gene data show CDR1 as MDHEN and CDR2 as SYDVKM. As DNA, the CDR3 is TGTGCCAGCAGTAGATATCCGGGACAGCAGAACACAGATACGCAGTATTTT. Translating it yields CASSRYPGQQNTDTQYF.

The chain uses TRBV7-2 and TRBJ2-7, with TRBD2 matching over 11 bases. The J call may be incorrect, as the DNA end agrees better with TRBJ2-4. The CDR3 runs 15 residues. Germline V gene data show CDR1 as SGHTA and CDR2 as FQGNSA. CDR3 sequence (DNA): TGTGCCAGCAGCCATACTAGCGGGGGATGGAACATTCAGTACTTC. Translated, it gives CASSHTSGGWNIQYF.

The V call is TRBV12-3 or TRBV12-4, the J call TRBJ1-5; 10 bases fit TRBD1. J was trimmed by 9 bases and V by 5 bases; bases with no gene match: 7. This CDR3 contains 14 residues. The CDR3 DNA reads TGTGCCAGCAGTCGGACAGGGGGGAATGGGCCCCAGCATTTT. Its translation: CASSRTGGNGPQHF.

This clonotype was seen ten or more times. The chain recombines TRBV7-2 with TRBJ2-7, with 11 bases matching TRBD1. J was trimmed by 3 bases and V by 8 bases; bases with no gene match: 9. The CDR3 totals 15 residues. Germline-derived CDR1 and CDR2 are SGHTA and FQGNSA. CDR3 sequence reads: CASGEGQGAFYEQYF. The CDR3 DNA follows: TGTGCCAGCGGAGAAGGACAGGGGGCCTTCTACGAGCAGTACTTC.

This chain links TRBV4-1 with TRBJ2-3; 9 positions agree with TRBD1. The CDR3 is 16 residues long. CDR1 is MGHRA, CDR2 YSYEKL, per germline. V shed 1 base and J 0 bases; nucleotides not matched to a gene: 2. The DNA of the CDR3 is TGCGCCAGCAGCCAAGTGGGACAGGGAAGCACAGATACGCAGTATTTT. Protein: CASSQVGQGSTDTQYF.

J is TRBJ2-5 and V is TRBV7-2, with unresolved D. V was pared by 4 bases and J by 4 bases, with 7 bases between. The CDR3 is 12 amino acids. Germline CDR1 is SGHTA and CDR2 is FQGNSA. The CDR3 nucleotides read TGTGCCAGCAGCTATATAAGAGAGACCCAGTACTTC. This codes for CASSYIRETQYF. The whole variable domain, filled in from reference TRBV7-2 and TRBJ2-5, reads GAGVSQSPSNKVTEKGKDVELRCDPISGHTALYWYRQSLGQGLEFLIYFQGNSAPDKSGLPSDRFSAERTGGSVSTLTIQRTQQEDSAVYLCASSYIRETQYFGPGTRLLVL.

V usage is TRBV29-1 and J usage is TRBJ2-1; 11 nucleotides line up with TRBD2. This CDR3 is 11 amino acids long. Germline V gene lookup returns CDR1 SQVTM and CDR2 ANQGSEA. Trimming removed 8 bases from V and 13 bases from J; junction bases left unmatched: 7. This chain's CDR3 is CSLGLAAVQFF. CDR3 nucleotide sequence: TGCAGCTTGGGACTAGCGGCCGTACAGTTCTTC.

The chain is built from TRBV7-2 and TRBJ1-1; perhaps TRBD1 as D (5 bases). Looked up from germline, CDR1 is SGHTA and CDR2 is FQGNSA. V lost 5 bases and J lost 4, with 14 bases in between. The CDR3 runs 14 residues. DNA of the CDR3: TGTGCCAGCAGCCGACGGTCGGGGGGCACTGAAGCTTTCTTT. It encodes CASSRRSGGTEAFF.

This clonotype was seen repeatedly, ten times or more. V and J are TRBV10-3 and TRBJ2-7; D might be TRBD2 (6 bases). Germline V CDR1 and CDR2: ENHRY, SYGVKD. The CDR3 spans 17 residues. V lost 3 bases and J 0 bases, leaving 18 bases between the germline ends. CDR3 loop: CAISDFGVGDSSYEQYF. In DNA form, the CDR3 reads TGTGCCATCAGTGACTTTGGGGTTGGGGACTCCTCCTACGAGCAGTACTTC.

This chain joins TRBV6-6 and TRBJ2-7; 8 bases align to TRBD2. V was pared by 0 bases and J by 3 bases, with 4 bases of the junction left unmatched. Per germline, CDR1 MNHNY and CDR2 SVGAGI (reference sequence). CDR3 size: 15 residues. The CDR3 here is CASSYSRGVGYEQYF. The CDR3 bases are TGTGCCAGCAGTTACTCGCGGGGGGTTGGCTACGAGCAGTACTTC.